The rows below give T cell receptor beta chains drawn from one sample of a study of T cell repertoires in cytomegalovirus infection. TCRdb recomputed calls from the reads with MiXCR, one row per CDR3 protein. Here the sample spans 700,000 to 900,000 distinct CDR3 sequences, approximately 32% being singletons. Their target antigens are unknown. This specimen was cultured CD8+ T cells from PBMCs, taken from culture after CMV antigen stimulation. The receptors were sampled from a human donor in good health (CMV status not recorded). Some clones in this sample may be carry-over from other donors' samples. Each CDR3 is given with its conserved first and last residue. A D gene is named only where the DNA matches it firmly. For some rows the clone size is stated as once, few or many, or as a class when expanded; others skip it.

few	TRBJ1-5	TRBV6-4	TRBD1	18	CARIILTGGRVCNQPQHF	TGTGCCAGGATCATACTGACAGGGGGAAGGGTCTGCAATCAGCCCCAGCATTTT
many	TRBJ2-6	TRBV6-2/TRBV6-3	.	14	CASSLLTGANVLTF	TGTGCCAGCAGTCTTCTTACTGGGGCCAACGTCCTGACTTTC
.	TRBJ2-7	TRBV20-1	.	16	CSARPKEQGDYYEQYF	TGCAGTGCTAGACCCAAGGAGCAGGGGGACTACTACGAGCAGTACTTC
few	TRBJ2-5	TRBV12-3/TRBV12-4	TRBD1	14	CASSLRGQAETQYF	TGTGCCAGCAGTTTAAGGGGGCAGGCAGAGACCCAGTACTTC
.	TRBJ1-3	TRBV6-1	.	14	CASSGRAAGNTIYF	TGTGCCAGCAGCGGCAGGGCAGCTGGAAACACCATATATTTT
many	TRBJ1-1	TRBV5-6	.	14	CASSSVTENTEAFF	TGTGCCAGCAGCTCCGTTACAGAGAACACTGAAGCTTTCTTT
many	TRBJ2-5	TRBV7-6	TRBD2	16	CASSPRWTSGGETQYF	TGTGCCAGCAGCCCCCGGTGGACTAGCGGGGGTGAGACCCAGTACTTC
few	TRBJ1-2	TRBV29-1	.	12	CSVEGSGYGYTF	TGCAGCGTTGAGGGGTCAGGTTATGGCTACACCTTC
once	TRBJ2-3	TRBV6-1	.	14	CASGYNVHGDTQYF	TGTGCCAGCGGTTACAACGTCCACGGAGATACGCAGTATTTT
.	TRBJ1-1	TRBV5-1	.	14	CASSLVEQNTEAFF	TGCGCCAGCAGCTTGGTAGAACAGAACACTGAAGCTTTCTTT
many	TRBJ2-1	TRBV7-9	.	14	CASSQQGRLHEQFF	TGTGCCAGCAGCCAACAGGGGAGGTTGCATGAGCAGTTCTTC
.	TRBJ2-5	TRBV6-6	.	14	CASSYEADQETQYF	TGTGCCAGCAGTTACGAAGCTGATCAAGAGACCCAGTACTTC
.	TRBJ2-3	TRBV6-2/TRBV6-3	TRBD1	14	CASSRGLYSDTQYF	TGTGCCAGCAGTAGGGGGCTGTACTCAGATACGCAGTATTTT
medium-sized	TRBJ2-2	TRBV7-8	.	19	CASSPGTGLAGAGTGELFF	TGTGCCAGCAGCCCCGGGACAGGGCTAGCGGGGGCGGGAACCGGGGAGCTGTTTTTT
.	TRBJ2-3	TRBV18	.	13	CASSPPGRDTQYF	TGTGCCAGCTCACCACCGGGCCGGGATACGCAGTATTTT
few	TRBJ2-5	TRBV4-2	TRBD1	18	CASSHETDGQGPAETQYF	TGTGCCAGCAGCCATGAAACCGATGGACAGGGCCCCGCAGAGACCCAGTACTTC
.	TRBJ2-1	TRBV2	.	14	CATHIGRGEDEQFF	TGTGCCACCCATATTGGCAGGGGGGAAGATGAGCAGTTCTTC
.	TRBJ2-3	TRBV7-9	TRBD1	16	CASSLKTGGRSDTQYF	TGTGCCAGCAGCTTGAAGACAGGGGGAAGGAGCGATACGCAGTATTTT
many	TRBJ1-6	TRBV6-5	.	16	CASSYEGDTINSPLHF	TGTGCCAGCAGTTACGAGGGGGATACAATCAATTCACCCCTCCACTTT
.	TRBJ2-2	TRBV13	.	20	CASSSRAVDLSEVGIGELFF	TGTGCCAGCAGCTCCCGGGCCGTCGATCTCTCCGAGGTTGGCATCGGGGAGCTGTTTTTT
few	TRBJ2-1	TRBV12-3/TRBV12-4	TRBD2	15	CASTASGLAYNEQFF	TGTGCCAGTACCGCGTCGGGACTAGCTTACAATGAGCAGTTCTTC
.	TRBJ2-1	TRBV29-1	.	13	CSVEEDSLGWQFF	TGCAGCGTTGAAGAGGACAGCCTGGGGTGGCAGTTCTTC
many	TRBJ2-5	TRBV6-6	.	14	CASSSRWVDETQYF	TGTGCCAGCAGTTCCCGCTGGGTAGACGAGACCCAGTACTTC
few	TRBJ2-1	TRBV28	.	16	CASSIDGDMLYNEQFF	TGTGCCAGCAGCATCGACGGGGACATGCTGTACAATGAGCAGTTCTTC
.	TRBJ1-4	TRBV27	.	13	CASSLWVGEKLFF	TGTGCCAGCAGTTTATGGGTGGGTGAAAAACTGTTTTTT
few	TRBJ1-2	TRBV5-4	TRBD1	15	CASSVGTGLSYGYTF	TGTGCCAGCAGCGTCGGGACAGGCCTCTCCTATGGCTACACCTTC
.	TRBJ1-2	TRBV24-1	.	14	CATSDRDSAYGYTF	TGTGCCACCAGTGATCGCGACAGCGCCTATGGCTACACCTTC
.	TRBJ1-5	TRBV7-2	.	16	CASSLGALNPAGSQHF	TGTGCCAGCAGCTTAGGCGCTCTAAATCCCGCCGGGTCCCAGCATTTT
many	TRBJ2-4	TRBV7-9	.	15	CASSSWTAKENIQYF	TGTGCCAGCAGCTCCTGGACAGCCAAGGAGAACATTCAGTACTTC
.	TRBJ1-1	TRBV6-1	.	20	CASSEVRGGYWYGPNTEAFF	TGTGCCAGCAGTGAAGTAAGGGGGGGCTATTGGTACGGGCCGAACACTGAAGCTTTCTTT
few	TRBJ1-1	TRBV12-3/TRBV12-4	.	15	CASSLEFGVYTEAFF	TGTGCCAGCAGTTTAGAATTCGGGGTGTACACTGAAGCTTTCTTT
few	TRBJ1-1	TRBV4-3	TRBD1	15	CASSQGTGANTEAFF	TGCGCCAGCAGCCAGGGGACAGGGGCGAACACTGAAGCTTTCTTT
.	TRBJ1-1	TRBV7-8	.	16	CASSLPRENSNTEAFF	TGTGCCAGCAGCTTACCCCGAGAAAACAGTAACACTGAAGCTTTCTTT
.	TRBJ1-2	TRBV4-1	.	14	CASSQGLVGYGYTF	TGCGCCAGCAGCCAAGGCTTGGTCGGCTATGGCTACACCTTC
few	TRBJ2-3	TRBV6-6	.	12	CASSQQGRAQYF	TGTGCCAGCAGTCAACAGGGCAGGGCGCAGTATTTT
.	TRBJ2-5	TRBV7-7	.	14	CASSPRQYQETQYF	TGTGCTAGCAGCCCGAGACAGTACCAAGAGACCCAGTACTTC
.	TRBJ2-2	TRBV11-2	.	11	CASEGNGELFF	TGTGCCAGCGAGGGGAACGGGGAGCTGTTTTTT
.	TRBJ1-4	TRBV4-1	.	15	CASSQFGQPDEKLFF	TGCGCCAGCAGCCAATTTGGACAGCCCGATGAAAAACTGTTTTTT
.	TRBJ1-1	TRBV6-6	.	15	CASSYSGGGNTEAFF	TGTGCCAGCAGTTATTCCGGAGGAGGGAACACTGAAGCTTTCTTT
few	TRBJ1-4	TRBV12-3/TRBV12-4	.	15	CASSLRGGAGEKLFF	TGTGCCAGCAGTTTACGGGGAGGGGCGGGTGAAAAACTGTTTTTT
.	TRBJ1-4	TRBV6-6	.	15	CASSYYVGPNEKLFF	TGTGCCAGCAGTTACTATGTAGGGCCTAATGAAAAACTGTTTTTT
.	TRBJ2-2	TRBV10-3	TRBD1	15	CAISESDRKTGELFF	TGTGCCATCAGTGAGTCGGACAGGAAAACCGGGGAGCTGTTTTTT
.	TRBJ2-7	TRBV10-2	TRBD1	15	CASSESGQGAYEQYF	TGCGCCAGCAGTGAGTCGGGACAGGGAGCCTACGAGCAGTACTTC
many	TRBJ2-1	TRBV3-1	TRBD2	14	CASSQAGGYNEQFF	TGCGCCAGCAGCCAGGCGGGGGGATACAATGAGCAGTTCTTC
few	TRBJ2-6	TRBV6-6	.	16	CASSYWGASGANVLTF	TGTGCCAGCAGTTATTGGGGGGCGTCTGGGGCCAACGTCCTGACTTTC
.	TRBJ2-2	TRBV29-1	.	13	CSARPENTGELFF	TGCAGCGCCCGACCTGAGAACACCGGGGAGCTGTTTTTT
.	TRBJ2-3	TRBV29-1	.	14	CSVVEDSGTDTQYF	TGCAGCGTTGTGGAGGATTCGGGCACAGATACGCAGTATTTT
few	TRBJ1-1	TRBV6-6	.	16	CASTPHPGRQNTEAFF	TGTGCCAGCACCCCCCACCCTGGACGGCAGAACACTGAAGCTTTCTTT
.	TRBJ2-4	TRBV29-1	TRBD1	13	CSVLTGDLNIQYF	TGCAGCGTTTTGACAGGGGATTTAAACATTCAGTACTTC
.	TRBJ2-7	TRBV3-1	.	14	CASSQGLQGRKQYF	TGTGCCAGCAGCCAAGGACTACAGGGCAGGAAGCAGTACTTC